This entry lists 17 T cell receptor beta chains sequenced from one sample in a study of OX40 agonist ivuxolimab in advanced cancers. Here immunoSEQ multiplex PCR was the method, and the copy in TCRdb shows in-frame clones only, minus some. Of tens of thousands of clones detected, more than 70% appear once; the ten largest clones hold roughly 4%. Sequenced material: CD4+ or CD8+ T cells sorted from blood, taken in a trial of the OX40 agonist ivuxolimab. These TCRs come from an adult with an advanced solid tumor such as melanoma, head and neck, liver or kidney cancer.

The chain combines TRBV10-3 with TRBJ2-4; TRBD1 matches 9 bases. CDR3 length: 14 residues. The V gene end was trimmed by 3 bases and the J gene end by 7 bases; junction bases not matched to a gene: 4. CDR1 and CDR2 (germline): ENHRY, SYGVKD. The CDR3 sequence is CAISDGTGMNIQYF. The CDR3 bases are TGTGCCATCAGTGACGGGACAGGGATGAACATTCAGTACTTC.

Worth noting for this clone: Mismatch with germline at one junction end may stem from a read error. V gene TRBV30 combines with J gene TRBJ1-5, with a weak D call TRBD1 (5 bases). CDR1 and CDR2 from the germline V gene are GTSNPN and SVGIG (reference sequence). The CDR3 is 14 amino acids. For the CDR3, the DNA is TGTGCCTGGGGTGTAGGGACTTCCTTTCAGCCCCAGCATTTT. Protein sequence: CAWGVGTSFQPQHF. Filled out from reference TRBV30 and TRBJ1-5, the complete variable domain reads SQTIHQWPATLVQPVGSPLSLECTVEGTSNPNLYWYRQAAGRGLQLLFYSVGIGQISSEVPQNLSASRPQDRQFILSSKKLLLSDSGFYLCAWGVGTSFQPQHFGDGTRLSIL.

The chain couples TRBV2 to TRBJ2-7; tentative D call: TRBD2 (5 bases). CDR3 length: 12 amino acids. The germline V gene has CDR1 SNHLY and CDR2 FYNNEI. V lost 6 bases and J lost 5, with 11 bases in between. This CDR3 is CASRREGNEQYF. The DNA for the CDR3 is TGTGCCAGCAGACGGGAAGGGAACGAGCAGTACTTC.

This clone was observed once. The CDR3 loop reads CASSQGQWADQPQHF. The CDR3 nucleotides are TGTGCCAGCAGCCAAGGACAGTGGGCCGATCAGCCCCAGCATTTT. The chain employs TRBV7-2 and TRBJ1-5; D possibly corresponds to TRBD1 (6 bases). This CDR3 comprises 15 residues. Germline V gene lookup returns CDR1 SGHTA and CDR2 FQGNSA. Trimming cost V 5 bases and J 5 bases, with 16 bases left between them.

V usage is TRBV5-8 and J usage is TRBJ1-5; perhaps TRBD1 as D (5 bases). Per the germline V gene, CDR1 is SGHTS and CDR2 is YDEGEE. The CDR3 has 15 amino acids. V was cut by 1 base and J by 5 bases, with 13 bases left in between. This chain's CDR3 is CASSLRGTIHQPQHF. The CDR3 DNA sequence: TGTGCCAGCAGCTTGAGAGGGACGATACATCAGCCCCAGCATTTT.

The chain employs TRBV6-5 and TRBJ2-1; TRBD1 matches at 7 bases. Unmatched junction bases numbered 11, after V lost 5 bases and J lost 7 bases. The CDR3 consists of 15 residues. CDR1 is MNHEY, CDR2 SVGAGI, per germline. The CDR3 DNA follows: TGTGCCAGCAGTCAACTAAGCGCAGGGGGTAATGAGCAGTTCTTC. It specifies CASSQLSAGGNEQFF.

J is TRBJ2-3 and V is TRBV7-3; the match to TRBD2 covers 9 bases. CDR1 is SGHTA and CDR2 is FQGTGA in the germline V gene. The CDR3 extends over 15 amino acids. V lost 3 bases to trimming and J lost 6 bases; unmatched junction nucleotides: 7. The CDR3 DNA is TGTGCCAGCAGCTTCGGTGGCGGGAGGGCCGATACGCAGTATTTT. This sequence encodes CASSFGGGRADTQYF.

The chain combines TRBV7-2 with TRBJ2-2; 10 bases match TRBD2. V gave up 1 base and J gave up 6 bases; unmatched junction bases: 8. In germline, CDR1 is SGHTA, CDR2 FQGNSA. The CDR3 covers 17 residues. In DNA, the CDR3 is TGTGCCAGCAGCTTAGTTATGGGACTAGCGAGCGCCGGGGAGCTGTTTTTT. Protein sequence: CASSLVMGLASAGELFF.

The J gene is TRBJ1-1, the V gene TRBV19; no definite D call. Trimming shortened V by 0 bases and J by 10 bases, and 12 bases separated the two germline ends. Per germline, CDR1 LNHDA and CDR2 SQIVND (reference sequence). This CDR3 is 13 amino acids long. CDR3 DNA: TGTGCCAGTAGTATAGACAAAAAGGGTATAGCTTTCTTT. Protein product: CASSIDKKGIAFF.

This clone was found once. J is TRBJ2-3 and V is TRBV5-1; 10 bases match TRBD2. The CDR3 is 17 residues long. From germline, CDR1 is SGHRS and CDR2 YFSETQ. Unmatched junction bases numbered 9, after V lost 0 bases and J lost 5 bases. This CDR3 is CASSLGSSGSSGDTQYF. CDR3 nucleotide sequence: TGCGCCAGCAGCTTGGGGTCTAGCGGGAGTAGTGGAGATACGCAGTATTTT.

CDR3 nucleotide sequence: TGCGCCAGCAGCCAAGAATCTAGCGGGAGTACGGATGATCCAGATACGCAGTATTTT. Encoded protein: CASSQESSGSTDDPDTQYF. The chain recombines TRBV4-3 with TRBJ2-3; TRBD2 matches at 10 bases. This CDR3 is 19 amino acids long. The V segment lost 0 bases and the J segment 4 bases; nucleotides outside the gene matches: 13. Per germline, CDR1 LGHNA and CDR2 YSLEER.

This chain joins TRBV5-1 and TRBJ2-5; 9 bases agree with TRBD1. Looked up from germline, CDR1 is SGHRS and CDR2 is YFSETQ. After removal of 5 bases from V and 1 base from J, the junction contained 6 bases not matched to a gene. The CDR3 is 15 amino acids. This CDR3 reads CASRTGTGPQETQYF. CDR3 bases: TGCGCCAGCAGGACCGGGACAGGGCCCCAAGAGACCCAGTACTTC.

This chain links TRBV27 with TRBJ2-5, with a possible D match to TRBD2 (5 bases). V was trimmed by 7 bases and J by 1 base, leaving 16 bases between them. The CDR3 loop spans 15 amino acids. In germline, CDR1 is MNHEY, CDR2 SMNVEV (reference sequence). CDR3 in DNA: TGTGCCAGCAACCCCGGAAGAGGGCGCCAAGAGACCCAGTACTTC. It specifies CASNPGRGRQETQYF.

CDR3 loop: CASSFPGQGYNEQFF. CDR3 bases: TGTGCCAGCAGCTTCCCGGGACAGGGGTACAATGAGCAGTTCTTC. V and J are TRBV5-5 and TRBJ2-1; 10 nucleotides match TRBD1. This CDR3 spans 15 amino acids. The germline V gene has CDR1 SGHKS and CDR2 YYEKEE (reference sequence). The J segment lost 4 bases and the V segment lost 2 bases, leaving 3 bases of the junction unmatched.

Details on this clone: Other nucleotide sequences in the sample specify the same CDR3. The chain is built from TRBV7-2 and TRBJ1-6; 9 bases align to TRBD1. The V and J ends lost 2 bases and 7 bases, in that order; junction bases with no gene match: 6. This CDR3 has 16 amino acids. The germline gives CDR1 SGHTA, CDR2 FQGNSA. CDR3 residues: CASSLTSDRGNSPLHF. Here the CDR3 DNA reads TGTGCCAGCAGCTTAACGTCGGACAGGGGAAATTCACCCCTCCACTTT.

The chain carries TRBV7-8 and TRBJ2-1; no clear D. The CDR3 covers 15 residues. Trimming removed 1 base at V and 0 bases at J, with 7 bases between. Germline CDR1 is SGHVS and CDR2 is FQNEAQ. The CDR3 region has the DNA TGTGCCAGCAGCTTAGACTCTGGCTCCTACAATGAGCAGTTCTTC. Its translation: CASSLDSGSYNEQFF.

This clone was detected only once. This chain joins TRBV5-5 and TRBJ1-4; 9 nucleotides agree with TRBD1. The CDR3 is 15 amino acids. V lost 4 bases, J lost 4 bases, and 5 bases stayed unmatched. Per germline, CDR1 SGHKS and CDR2 YYEKEE (reference sequence). The CDR3 loop reads CASSPLTGGNEKLFF. The CDR3 DNA is TGTGCCAGCAGCCCCTTGACAGGGGGTAATGAAAAACTGTTTTTT. Full variable domain (outside the CDR3, taken from reference TRBV5-5 and TRBJ1-4): DAGVTQSPTHLIKTRGQQVTLRCSPISGHKSVSWYQQVLGQGPQFIFQYYEKEERGRGNFPDRFSARQFPNYSSELNVNALLLGDSALYLCASSPLTGGNEKLFFGSGTQLSVL.